These 4 T cell receptor beta chains were all obtained from the same sample, sequenced in a study of memory CD4+ T cells and cytomegalovirus serostatus (dated by TCRdb to between 2017 and 2020). Library generation was performed with the immunoSEQ multiplex PCR assay. As stored in TCRdb, this immuneACCESS dataset retains in-frame rearrangements with V and J assigned. A fraction of the clones does not appear; measured against another copy, unresolved V genes explain less than half of the discrepancy, and the remainder lacks a known reason. In all, the sample holds tens of thousands of clones, and roughly 74% of those were seen once. The ten top clones hold roughly 1.2% of the sample. Single viable CD3+CD4+CD8-CD45RO+ cells were sorted as memory CD4+ T cells on a FACSAria II. Sequencing input: memory CD4+ T cells from blood. The receptors shown here come from an adult in good health and CMV-seropositive.

This clone was counted between two and nine times. V usage is TRBV7-2 and J usage is TRBJ1-1; possibly TRBD1 for D (6 bases). Trimming took off 1 base at V and 8 bases at J, with 11 bases between the two ends. The CDR3 is made up of 13 amino acids. Germline V CDR1 and CDR2: SGHTA, FQGNSA. The CDR3: CASSLETGGEAFF. DNA for the CDR3: TGTGCCAGCAGCTTAGAGACAGGAGGAGAAGCTTTCTTT.

The chain uses TRBV21-1 and TRBJ2-1; TRBD1, the D gene given by the table, was not confirmed from the DNA. TRBV21-1 is classified as a pseudogene. The CDR3 is 17 amino acids. For the CDR3, the DNA is TGTGCCAGCAGCCCCCGGGACAGCCTTACCTCCTACAATGAGCAGTTCTTC. Protein: CASSPRDSLTSYNEQFF.

The chain recombines TRBV6-5 with TRBJ1-2, with 7 nucleotides matching TRBD1. This CDR3 comprises 16 residues. After removal of 2 bases from V and 3 bases from J, the junction contained 9 bases not matched to a gene. Germline loops: CDR1 MNHEY, CDR2 SVGAGI. For the CDR3, the DNA is TGTGCCAGCAGTTACCTACAGGGGCAGGGGGACTATGGCTACACCTTC. Translating it yields CASSYLQGQGDYGYTF.

This clone was recorded only once. The chain has TRBV5-1 and TRBJ1-2; 8 nucleotides match TRBD1. V gave up 4 bases and J gave up 0 bases; unmatched junction bases: 5. Germline values: CDR1 SGHRS, CDR2 YFSETQ. The length of the CDR3 is 15 residues. The CDR3 is CASSPGQAANYGYTF. In nucleotides, the CDR3 is TGCGCCAGCAGCCCGGGACAGGCAGCTAACTATGGCTACACCTTC.